A single sample gave rise to the 16 T cell receptor beta chains below, sequenced in a study of OX40 agonist ivuxolimab in advanced cancers. The method was immunoSEQ multiplex PCR; TCRdb's version includes in-frame clones alone and lacks a portion of them. The data hold 65,000 to 85,000 clones, with roughly 90% observed a single time. Source: CD4+ or CD8+ T cells sorted from blood, taken in a trial of the OX40 agonist ivuxolimab. Every receptor here comes from an adult with an advanced solid tumor such as melanoma, head and neck, liver or kidney cancer.

The chain uses TRBV11-1 and TRBJ2-7; 8 bases align to TRBD1. Germline V gene sequence: CDR1 SGHAT, CDR2 FQDESV (reference sequence). The V gene end was trimmed by 5 bases and the J gene end by 2 bases; junction bases not matched to a gene: 8. The CDR3 loop spans 15 amino acids. CDR3 nucleotide sequence: TGTGCCAGCAGCCCTGGACAGGGTTGGCCCTACGAGCAGTACTTC. Translation: CASSPGQGWPYEQYF.

The CDR3 loop reads CASSLDTDNFYGYTF. As DNA, the CDR3 is TGTGCCAGCAGCTTGGATACAGATAACTTCTATGGCTACACCTTC. The chain joins TRBV5-5 to TRBJ1-2; D unclear. The length of the CDR3 is 15 residues. Trimming stripped 0 bases from V and 4 bases from J, with 13 bases between. Per the germline V gene, CDR1 is SGHKS and CDR2 is YYEKEE (reference sequence). Based on the CDR3 plus reference TRBV5-5 and TRBJ1-2, the full variable domain is DAGVTQSPTHLIKTRGQQVTLRCSPISGHKSVSWYQQVLGQGPQFIFQYYEKEERGRGNFPDRFSARQFPNYSSELNVNALLLGDSALYLCASSLDTDNFYGYTFGSGTRLTVV.

V usage is TRBV27 and J usage is TRBJ1-3; D is unclear. This CDR3 comprises 15 residues. Germline values: CDR1 MNHEY, CDR2 SMNVEV (reference sequence). The V end was cut by 1 base, the J end by 2 bases, with 9 bases between. CDR3 sequence (DNA): TGTGCCAGCAGTTTATTCGGGAGTCCTGGAAACACCATATATTTT. Protein sequence: CASSLFGSPGNTIYF.

The chain carries TRBV27 and TRBJ1-1; D not certain. This CDR3 is 15 amino acids long. V lost 0 bases to trimming and J lost 2 bases, with 10 bases between them. Germline-derived CDR1 and CDR2 are MNHEY and SMNVEV (reference sequence). The CDR3 spells CASSLSVQPNTEAFF. Written as DNA, the CDR3 is TGTGCCAGCAGTTTATCGGTACAACCTAACACTGAAGCTTTCTTT.

This sequence joins TRBV7-3 and TRBJ1-1; D unclear. The CDR3 is 14 residues long. Germline V gives CDR1 SGHTA, CDR2 FQGTGA. V dropped 2 bases and J dropped 7 bases, with 14 bases sitting between them. Written as DNA, the CDR3 is TGTGCCAGCAGCTTAGATGGGGTCGGTTATGAAGCTTTCTTT. It codes for CASSLDGVGYEAFF.

V is TRBV6-5 and J is TRBJ2-2; D call uncertain. CDR3 length equals 12 residues. V was shortened by 1 base and J by 6 bases, with 3 bases between the two germline ends. Germline CDR1 is MNHEY and CDR2 is SVGAGI. CDR3 residues: CASSYFPGELFF. CDR3 nucleotide sequence: TGTGCCAGCAGTTACTTCCCCGGGGAGCTGTTTTTT.

J is TRBJ1-5 and V is TRBV6-5; the D is unclear. The V end was cut by 5 bases, the J end by 1 base, with 12 bases between. In germline, CDR1 is MNHEY, CDR2 SVGAGI. The CDR3 has 15 amino acids. The CDR3 loop reads CASSPGTTSNQPQHF. The CDR3 DNA is TGTGCCAGCAGTCCGGGAACCACCAGCAATCAGCCCCAGCATTTT.

The V call is TRBV7-6, the J call TRBJ1-1; D call uncertain. Trimming cost V 1 base and J 4 bases, with 10 bases left between them. The CDR3 is 14 residues long. Germline V gives CDR1 SGHVS, CDR2 FNYEAQ. The CDR3 loop reads CASSLEGGGTEAFF. For the CDR3, the DNA is TGTGCCAGCAGCTTAGAGGGAGGTGGCACTGAAGCTTTCTTT.

This chain uses TRBV7-8 with TRBJ1-3, with TRBD1 matching over 8 bases. CDR1 and CDR2 from the germline V gene are SGHVS and FQNEAQ. The CDR3 consists of 18 residues. The ends lost 4 bases at V and 0 bases at J; junction bases unmatched: 11. The CDR3 sequence: CASSSSTGTGSSGNTIYF. CDR3 nucleotide sequence: TGTGCCAGCAGCTCGAGTACCGGGACAGGTTCCTCTGGAAACACCATATATTTT.

Here the CDR3 reads CASSFGPSAGGTDTQYF. The CDR3, as DNA: TGTGCCAGCAGCTTCGGCCCTTCAGCGGGGGGCACAGATACGCAGTATTTT. The chain has TRBV13 and TRBJ2-3; 8 nucleotides line up with TRBD2. Losses at the gene ends were 3 bases for V and 1 base for J; bases not matched to a gene: 9. From germline, CDR1 is PRHDT and CDR2 FYEKMQ (reference sequence). The CDR3 is made up of 17 amino acids.

CDR3 bases: TGCGCCAGCAGCCCTTCTTTAGACAACTACGAGCAGTACTTC. Protein: CASSPSLDNYEQYF. V gene TRBV4-3 combines with J gene TRBJ2-7, with D unresolved. The V and J ends lost 4 bases and 3 bases respectively, with 13 bases between them. CDR3 length: 14 amino acids. CDR1 is LGHNA and CDR2 is YSLEER in the germline V gene.

The chain uses TRBV10-3 and TRBJ2-1; D gene uncertain. This CDR3 has 16 amino acids. V was clipped by 3 bases and J by 4 bases, with 16 bases between them. The germline V gene has CDR1 ENHRY and CDR2 SYGVKD. The CDR3 DNA reads as TGTGCCATCAGTGATGGCCCCCTAGGCTCGTACAATGAGCAGTTCTTC. Translating gives CAISDGPLGSYNEQFF.

This sequence joins TRBV9 and TRBJ2-2, with D uncertain. Germline V gene lookup returns CDR1 SGDLS and CDR2 YYNGEE. The CDR3 consists of 13 residues. V lost 4 bases to trimming and J lost 0 bases, with 4 bases between them. The CDR3 sequence: CASSTSNTGELFF. The CDR3 nucleotides are TGTGCCAGCAGCACGTCGAACACCGGGGAGCTGTTTTTT.

The chain employs TRBV7-9 and TRBJ1-3, with D perhaps TRBD1 (6 bases). The CDR3 runs 16 residues. Germline CDR1 is SEHNR and CDR2 is FQNEAQ (reference sequence). Trimming cost V 7 bases and J 0 bases, with 16 bases left between them. The CDR3 loop is CASTATGFNSGNTIYF. DNA of the CDR3: TGTGCCAGCACCGCGACAGGATTTAACTCTGGAAACACCATATATTTT.

The V call is TRBV7-8, the J call TRBJ2-7; D remains ambiguous. CDR1 is SGHVS, CDR2 FQNEAQ, per germline. Trimming left V 1 base short and J 0 bases short, with 7 bases between. The CDR3 is made up of 14 amino acids. As DNA, the CDR3 is TGTGCCAGCAGCTTAGGGTCGAACTCCTACGAGCAGTACTTC. Translated: CASSLGSNSYEQYF.

The rearrangement joins TRBV4-2 to TRBJ1-4; 7 bases are shared with TRBD1. Germline lookup yields CDR1 LGHNA and CDR2 YNFKEQ. The CDR3 consists of 16 residues. The trim removed 2 bases at V and 1 base at J, leaving 4 bases unmatched. The chain's CDR3 is CASSQTGEGTNEKLFF. Here the CDR3 DNA reads TGTGCCAGCAGCCAAACAGGGGAGGGAACTAATGAAAAACTGTTTTTT.